This TCR beta chain was retrieved from a study of OX40 agonist ivuxolimab in advanced cancers. Clones were sequenced by immunoSEQ multiplex PCR, and TCRdb holds only the in-frame ones, with some missing. The data show roughly 58,000 clones, with roughly 89% seen just once and 0.7% to 0.9% held by the top ten. Looked up from germline, CDR1 is SGHKS and CDR2 is YYEKEE (reference sequence). Trimming cost V 2 bases and J 8 bases, with 22 bases left between them. The CDR3 covers 17 residues. Sequencing used CD4+ or CD8+ T cells sorted from blood, obtained in a trial of the OX40 agonist ivuxolimab. The chain joins TRBV5-5 to TRBJ1-4; maybe TRBD1 (6 bases). The source of this sequence is an adult with an advanced solid tumor such as melanoma, head and neck, liver or kidney cancer. The CDR3 is CASSLNGQGQLREKLFF. DNA for the CDR3: TGTGCCAGCAGCTTAAACGGGCAGGGGCAGCTCAGGGAAAAACTGTTTTTT.